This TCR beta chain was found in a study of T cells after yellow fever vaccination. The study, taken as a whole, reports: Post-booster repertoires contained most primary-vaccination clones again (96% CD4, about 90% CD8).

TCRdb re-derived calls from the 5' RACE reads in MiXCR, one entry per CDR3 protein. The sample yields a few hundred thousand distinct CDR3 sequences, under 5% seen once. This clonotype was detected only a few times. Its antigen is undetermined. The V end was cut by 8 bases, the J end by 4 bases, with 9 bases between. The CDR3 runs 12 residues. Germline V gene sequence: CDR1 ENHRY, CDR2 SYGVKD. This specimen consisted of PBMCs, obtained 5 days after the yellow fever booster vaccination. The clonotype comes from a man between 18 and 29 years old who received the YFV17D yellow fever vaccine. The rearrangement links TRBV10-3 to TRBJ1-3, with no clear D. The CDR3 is CAIGGRGNTIYF. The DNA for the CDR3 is TGTGCCATCGGTGGACGGGGAAACACCATATATTTT.